These 26 T cell receptor beta chains share one sample of origin, sequenced in a study of blood T cell repertoires in COVID-19. The method was immunoSEQ multiplex PCR; TCRdb's version includes in-frame clones alone and lacks a portion of them. The data contain around 210,000 clones, around 90% of them singletons. Sequenced material: PBMCs or T cells enriched from blood (not recorded which). These TCRs come from a woman under 30 who had recovered from COVID-19.

This chain's CDR3 is CASSQGSNYGYTF. The CDR3 nucleotides are TGTGCCAGCAGTCAGGGGAGTAACTATGGCTACACCTTC. The chain links TRBV2 to TRBJ1-2; D is possibly TRBD1 (6 bases). The CDR3 is 13 amino acids. Germline V lookup: CDR1 SNHLY, CDR2 FYNNEI. Deletions cut 5 bases from V and 1 base from J, with 8 bases between.

This clone occurred a few times. The chain carries TRBV28 and TRBJ2-7; D perhaps matches TRBD1 (5 bases). V lost 5 bases and J 3 bases, leaving 17 bases between the germline ends. This CDR3 region has 15 residues. Germline V gene data show CDR1 as MDHEN and CDR2 as SYDVKM. The CDR3 nucleotides read TGTGCCAGCAGTCCCCTATCGACAGAGTACTACGAGCAGTACTTC. Amino acid sequence: CASSPLSTEYYEQYF.

This clone showed up just a few times. The chain combines TRBV10-3 with TRBJ1-6, with D maybe TRBD1 (5 bases). CDR3 length: 14 amino acids. V lost 0 bases to trimming and J lost 9 bases, with 9 bases between them. Per germline, CDR1 ENHRY and CDR2 SYGVKD. In DNA, the CDR3 is TGTGCCATCAGTGAGTCCAGGGAGGGTTCACCCCTCCACTTT. It encodes CAISESREGSPLHF.

CDR3 coding DNA: TGTGCCAGTAGTATAGTGATACAGGCACTCTATGGCTACACCTTC. Translation gives CASSIVIQALYGYTF. The chain links TRBV19 to TRBJ1-2, with D possibly TRBD1 on 5 matching bases. Germline V gene sequence: CDR1 LNHDA, CDR2 SQIVND (reference sequence). V was pared by 1 base and J by 4 bases, with 13 bases between. The length of the CDR3 is 15 residues.

This chain connects TRBV19 to TRBJ1-1; D is undetermined. With 5 bases removed from V and 5 bases from J, the gap between germline ends came to 15 bases. Germline lookup yields CDR1 LNHDA and CDR2 SQIVND (reference sequence). The CDR3 consists of 14 residues. CDR3: CASSPVRGGTEAFF. CDR3 bases: TGTGCCAGTAGTCCTGTACGGGGAGGGACTGAAGCTTTCTTT.

The chain links TRBV7-9 to TRBJ1-1; maybe TRBD1 (6 bases). V gave up 7 bases and J gave up 3 bases, with 15 bases separating them. This CDR3 region has 14 residues. Germline assignment: CDR1 SEHNR and CDR2 FQNEAQ (reference sequence). This CDR3 reads CASKAGERYTEAFF. In nucleotides, the CDR3 is TGTGCCAGCAAGGCAGGGGAAAGGTACACTGAAGCTTTCTTT.

The rearrangement joins TRBV27 to TRBJ2-7, with 8 bases aligning to TRBD2. Germline lookup yields CDR1 MNHEY and CDR2 SMNVEV (reference sequence). The trim removed 5 bases at V and 5 bases at J, leaving 14 bases unmatched. This CDR3 spans 16 amino acids. The CDR3 loop is CASSPHAGGGIDEQYF. Here the CDR3 DNA reads TGTGCCAGCAGTCCACACGCTGGCGGGGGGATCGACGAGCAGTACTTC.

The J gene is TRBJ2-7, the V gene TRBV11-2, with 7 bases fitting TRBD1. Germline trimming cut 5 bases from V and 2 bases from J; bases unmatched to any gene: 15. The CDR3 contains 17 residues. CDR1 SGHAT and CDR2 FQNNGV come from the germline V gene. In DNA form, the CDR3 reads TGTGCCAGCAGCAAACACCCACAGGGGACGAATGCCTACGAGCAGTACTTC. Encoded protein: CASSKHPQGTNAYEQYF.

This rearrangement joins TRBV28 to TRBJ2-6; 9 bases line up with TRBD1. The V and J ends lost 6 bases and 4 bases, in that order; junction bases with no gene match: 16. Germline V gives CDR1 MDHEN, CDR2 SYDVKM. The CDR3 covers 19 residues. The CDR3 sequence: CASRSPTGGGGSGANVLTF. The CDR3 coding sequence is TGTGCCAGCAGATCCCCGACAGGGGGAGGCGGTTCAGGGGCCAACGTCCTGACTTTC.

V usage is TRBV6-5 and J usage is TRBJ2-7, with 7 bases identical to TRBD1. The germline CDR1 and CDR2 sequences are MNHEY and SVGAGI. This CDR3 has 14 amino acids. The J segment lost 9 bases and the V segment lost 6 bases, leaving 14 bases of the junction unmatched. CDR3 coding DNA: TGTGCCAGCAGAACCGACAGGGAAGTGGTAAGGCAGTACTTC. Translated, it gives CASRTDREVVRQYF.

This chain links TRBV11-2 with TRBJ1-2, with D possibly TRBD1 on 5 matching bases. Germline V CDR1 and CDR2: SGHAT, FQNNGV. The CDR3 runs to 13 residues. Trimming took off 3 bases at V and 6 bases at J, with 11 bases between the two ends. The CDR3 loop is CASSFYGGNGYTF. CDR3 coding DNA: TGTGCCAGCAGCTTTTACGGGGGGAATGGCTACACCTTC.

J is TRBJ2-5 and V is TRBV5-4, with a tentative D call TRBD2 (5 bases). Trimming stripped 2 bases from V and 2 bases from J, with 19 bases between. CDR3 size: 17 residues. Germline CDR1 SGHNT, CDR2 YYREEE (reference sequence). The CDR3 protein is CASSLEGTGKLQETQYF. In DNA form, the CDR3 reads TGTGCCAGCAGCTTAGAAGGTACCGGGAAACTACAAGAGACCCAGTACTTC.

This clone was observed a single time. This sequence joins TRBV28 and TRBJ1-2, with D possibly TRBD1 on 5 matching bases. CDR1 is MDHEN and CDR2 is SYDVKM in the germline V gene. V lost 5 bases and J lost 4, with 14 bases in between. The CDR3 is made up of 14 amino acids. The CDR3 region has the DNA TGTGCCAGCAGTCCGCCCGGGGGGTTCTATGGCTACACCTTC. Its protein is CASSPPGGFYGYTF.

The chain links TRBV7-3 to TRBJ2-1, with a tentative D call TRBD1 (6 bases). The CDR3 runs to 13 residues. CDR1 and CDR2 (germline): SGHTA, FQGTGA. The CDR3 here is CASSGAGVNEQFF. For the CDR3, the DNA is TGTGCTTCCTCCGGGGCAGGGGTCAATGAGCAGTTCTTC.

The chain combines TRBV7-9 with TRBJ2-5; TRBD2 might be the D (5 bases). V lost 8 bases and J lost 9, with 16 bases in between. The CDR3 has 12 amino acids. Germline values: CDR1 SEHNR, CDR2 FQNEAQ (reference sequence). The CDR3 spells CASHSQTSPQYF. The CDR3 DNA sequence: TGTGCCAGCCACTCCCAAACTAGTCCCCAGTACTTC.

The chain has TRBV28 and TRBJ1-4, with D possibly being TRBD1 (6 bases). This CDR3 comprises 15 residues. CDR1 is MDHEN, CDR2 SYDVKM, per germline. Trimming left V 6 bases short and J 8 bases short, with 19 bases between. CDR3 protein: CASRHLQGAGEKLFF. In DNA form, the CDR3 reads TGTGCCAGCAGACACTTACAGGGTGCAGGGGAAAAACTGTTTTTT.

The chain has TRBV10-3 and TRBJ2-1; 9 nucleotides match TRBD1. Germline V gene sequence: CDR1 ENHRY, CDR2 SYGVKD. After removal of 4 bases from V and 4 bases from J, the junction contained 20 bases not matched to a gene. This CDR3 has 20 residues. For the CDR3, the DNA is TGTGCCATCAGTGTTAATTCCGGGACAGGGCCTAATTCTCCGTACAATGAGCAGTTCTTC. This codes for CAISVNSGTGPNSPYNEQFF.

In this sample, this clone turned up once. V and J are TRBV4-2 and TRBJ1-1, with a tentative D call TRBD1 (5 bases). Germline CDR1 and CDR2: LGHNA and YNFKEQ. V was trimmed by 2 bases and J by 1 base, leaving 8 bases between them. The CDR3 is made up of 14 amino acids. The CDR3 sequence is CASSQWGGNTEAFF. The CDR3 nucleotides read TGTGCCAGCAGCCAATGGGGGGGGAACACTGAAGCTTTCTTT.

Turning to this clone: The identical CDR3 is also encoded by other nucleotide sequences in the sample. V gene TRBV4-1 combines with J gene TRBJ1-2; the match to TRBD1 covers 8 bases. CDR1 MGHRA and CDR2 YSYEKL come from the germline V gene. V trimming: 5 bases; J trimming: 10 bases; junction bases outside the gene matches: 9. CDR3 length equals 13 residues. The CDR3 sequence is CASSGQGAMSYTF. The CDR3 nucleotides are TGCGCCAGCAGCGGGCAGGGGGCAATGTCCTACACCTTC.

The chain is built from TRBV28 and TRBJ2-5; 7 positions agree with TRBD2. The CDR3 has 16 residues. Germline trimming cut 5 bases from V and 1 base from J; bases unmatched to any gene: 10. Per germline, CDR1 MDHEN and CDR2 SYDVKM. In DNA form, the CDR3 reads TGTGCCAGCAGTGGCGGGACTAACCCTGGCCAAGAGACCCAGTACTTC. As protein: CASSGGTNPGQETQYF.

The gene calls are TRBV19 and TRBJ1-5; 9 bases are shared with TRBD1. Germline loops: CDR1 LNHDA, CDR2 SQIVND (reference sequence). The CDR3 length is 15 residues. The ends lost 3 bases at V and 1 base at J; junction bases unmatched: 1. DNA for the CDR3: TGTGCCAGTAGTATCGGACAGGGGAGCAATCAGCCCCAGCATTTT. Protein: CASSIGQGSNQPQHF.

This chain joins TRBV9 and TRBJ2-1; TRBD2 agrees at 7 bases. The V and J ends lost 3 bases and 8 bases, in that order; junction bases with no gene match: 11. CDR1 SGDLS and CDR2 YYNGEE come from the germline V gene. This CDR3 is built from 15 residues. CDR3 residues: CASSEGPGGTDEQFF. CDR3 DNA: TGTGCCAGCAGCGAGGGGCCGGGGGGAACCGATGAGCAGTTCTTC.

J is TRBJ1-3 and V is TRBV6-5; tentatively, D is TRBD1 (6 bases). Trimming took 7 bases from V and 4 from J, leaving 14 bases between them. This CDR3 has 14 amino acids. CDR1 is MNHEY, CDR2 SVGAGI, per germline. The CDR3 DNA reads as TGTGCCAGCATCAGGGGTATCTCCGGAAACACCATATATTTT. This translates into CASIRGISGNTIYF.

The V call is TRBV10-3, the J call TRBJ1-5; 8 bases align to TRBD1. V dropped 7 bases and J dropped 7; count of bases not matched to a gene: 6. The CDR3 is 13 amino acids. CDR1 and CDR2 from the germline V gene are ENHRY and SYGVKD. CDR3 bases: TGTGCCATCACGGGACAGGAGGACCAGCCCCAGCATTTT. It translates to CAITGQEDQPQHF.

The chain carries TRBV2 and TRBJ2-1, with 8 bases that match TRBD2. Trimming at V came to 5 bases and at J to 5 bases, leaving 8 bases not matched to a gene. The germline V gene encodes CDR1 SNHLY and CDR2 FYNNEI. The CDR3 totals 15 residues. CDR3 bases: TGTGCCAGCAGTCCCAGCGGGGGAAATCACAATGAGCAGTTCTTC. As protein: CASSPSGGNHNEQFF.

The V and J genes are TRBV9 and TRBJ2-6; D is unclear. CDR1 SGDLS and CDR2 YYNGEE come from the germline V gene. V lost 2 bases and J lost 0, with 6 bases in between. The CDR3 covers 15 residues. The CDR3 loop reads CASSVLGSGANVLTF. CDR3 sequence (DNA): TGTGCCAGCAGCGTCCTAGGCTCTGGGGCCAACGTCCTGACTTTC.